Below, 21 T cell receptor beta chains from the same sample are listed, as sequenced in a study of T-cell memory formation after mild COVID-19. TCRdb reprocessed the 5' RACE reads with MiXCR, giving one entry per CDR3 protein. The sample includes 250,000 to 300,000 distinct CDR3 sequences, 15% to 20% of them seen just once. Sequenced input: PBMCs or a T cell subset sorted from them (not recorded which). These receptor sequences come from a man between 18 and 29 years old who had mild COVID-19 (a few samples of this study predate the infection). Cell type and time point are not known.

A few counts support this clonotype. The chain employs TRBV7-2 and TRBJ1-3; D perhaps matches TRBD1 (5 bases). V lost 6 bases and J 4 bases, leaving 10 bases between the germline ends. The CDR3 loop spans 13 amino acids. CDR1 is SGHTA, CDR2 FQGNSA, per germline. The CDR3 nucleotides read TGTGCCAGCAGTCAGGGTCGGGGAAACACCATATATTTT. Translation: CASSQGRGNTIYF.

In this sample, this clonotype turned up a few times. The gene calls are TRBV6-2 or TRBV6-3 and TRBJ2-5, with D perhaps matching TRBD1 or TRBD2 (6 bases each). The CDR3 is 12 residues long. Germline V gene lookup returns CDR1 MNHEY and CDR2 SVGEGT. Trimming removed 10 bases at V and 7 bases at J, with 16 bases between. The CDR3 DNA follows: TGTGCCACAGAAACGGGGGCGACGACCCAGTACTTC. Its translation: CATETGATTQYF.

Only a few counts were recorded for this clonotype. The V gene is TRBV15, the J gene TRBJ1-3; possibly TRBD1 for D (6 bases). V was shortened by 6 bases and J by 2 bases, with 11 bases between the two germline ends. The CDR3 has 14 amino acids. CDR1 is LNHNV, CDR2 YYDKDF, per germline (reference sequence). The CDR3 reads CATSSPGAGNTIYF. In nucleotides, the CDR3 is TGTGCCACCAGTTCCCCAGGGGCTGGAAACACCATATATTTT.

The chain is built from TRBV15 and TRBJ2-1; 16 bases fit TRBD2. This CDR3 contains 16 residues. The V segment lost 3 bases and the J segment 9 bases; nucleotides outside the gene matches: 5. Looked up from germline, CDR1 is LNHNV and CDR2 is YYDKDF (reference sequence). This CDR3 is CATSRVGLAGGREQFF. The CDR3 region has the DNA TGTGCCACCAGCAGGGTGGGACTAGCGGGGGGGCGTGAGCAGTTCTTC.

This clonotype was found a few times. The rearrangement uses TRBV5-1 and TRBJ2-3, with D unresolved. The CDR3 has 17 residues. The germline V and J ends were trimmed by 6 bases and 4 bases, with 24 bases remaining between them. Germline CDR1 is SGHRS and CDR2 is YFSETQ. The CDR3 region has the DNA TGCGCCAGCACCCCACGAGGAATAGCCCCATTGGCAGATACGCAGTATTTT. Its protein product is CASTPRGIAPLADTQYF.

The chain has TRBV7-2 and TRBJ2-2; D may be TRBD1 (6 bases). The CDR3 is 16 amino acids. Trimming stripped 3 bases from V and 1 base from J, with 12 bases between. CDR1 SGHTA and CDR2 FQGNSA come from the germline V gene. CDR3 in amino acids: CASSFPGRGNTGELFF. CDR3 coding DNA: TGTGCCAGCAGCTTTCCCGGCAGGGGGAACACCGGGGAGCTGTTTTTT.

This clonotype was counted only a few times. V gene TRBV25-1 combines with J gene TRBJ2-3; TRBD2 might be the D (5 bases). This CDR3 region has 14 residues. Germline V gives CDR1 MGHDK, CDR2 SYGVNS. V lost 3 bases and J lost 4, with 11 bases in between. The CDR3 DNA sequence: TGTGCCAGCAGTGATCCTAGCAGTTCAGATACGCAGTATTTT. Amino acid sequence: CASSDPSSSDTQYF.

This chain links TRBV6-6 with TRBJ2-7; TRBD1 is a possible D gene (6 bases). The V end was cut by 7 bases, the J end by 3 bases, with 19 bases between. The CDR3 is 15 amino acids. The germline V gene has CDR1 MNHNY and CDR2 SVGAGI (reference sequence). CDR3 sequence (DNA): TGTGCCAGCACCGGAGCCCTGCTAGGGGGCTACGAGCAGTACTTC. This encodes CASTGALLGGYEQYF.

This clonotype has just a few counts. The chain links TRBV7-9 to TRBJ2-5; 10 bases are a match to TRBD2. From germline, CDR1 is SEHNR and CDR2 FQNEAQ (reference sequence). Unmatched junction bases numbered 13, after V lost 1 base and J lost 5 bases. The CDR3 totals 18 residues. The CDR3 reads CASSLDRLAGTQRETQYF. The CDR3 DNA sequence: TGTGCCAGCAGCTTAGACCGACTAGCGGGTACCCAACGGGAGACCCAGTACTTC.

This clonotype turned up a few times. The rearrangement uses TRBV2 and TRBJ2-1; D tentatively reads TRBD1 or TRBD2 (5 bases each). The CDR3 is 16 residues long. The ends were cut back, 1 base at V and 0 bases at J, with 10 bases in the middle. Germline V gene data show CDR1 as SNHLY and CDR2 as FYNNEI. For the CDR3, the DNA is TGTGCCAGCAGTGAAGGGACTGGGGGCTCCTACAATGAGCAGTTCTTC. Residues: CASSEGTGGSYNEQFF.

The sample holds a few counts of this clonotype. The J gene is TRBJ2-1, the V gene TRBV7-9; 9 bases match TRBD1. CDR3 length: 14 residues. V gave up 5 bases and J gave up 8 bases; unmatched junction bases: 7. Germline V gene sequence: CDR1 SEHNR, CDR2 FQNEAQ (reference sequence). CDR3 in amino acids: CASSGGTGYDEQFF. The DNA for the CDR3 is TGTGCCAGCAGCGGGGGGACAGGGTACGATGAGCAGTTCTTC.

This clonotype was counted many times. V and J are TRBV28 and TRBJ2-7, with no clear D. This CDR3 spans 13 amino acids. V was shortened by 7 bases and J by 6 bases, with 16 bases between the two germline ends. Germline assignment: CDR1 MDHEN and CDR2 SYDVKM. CDR3 sequence: CASTTDRAGEQYV. CDR3 DNA: TGTGCCAGCACTACCGACCGGGCCGGCGAGCAGTACGTC.

The chain uses TRBV5-4 and TRBJ2-3, with 9 bases fitting TRBD1. The germline V gene encodes CDR1 SGHNT and CDR2 YYREEE (reference sequence). V gave up 10 bases and J gave up 1 base; unmatched junction bases: 10. The CDR3 is 15 amino acids. The CDR3 loop reads CAANNGDRGTDTQYF. DNA of the CDR3: TGTGCCGCAAACAACGGGGACAGGGGCACAGATACGCAGTATTTT.

This clonotype appeared many times. The chain is built from TRBV7-2 and TRBJ2-3, with D possibly being TRBD2 (6 bases). Trimming removed 4 bases from V and 5 bases from J, with 16 bases in between. This CDR3 has 15 amino acids. Per germline, CDR1 SGHTA and CDR2 FQGNSA. CDR3 amino acids: CASSSRRTTQDTQYF. The CDR3 coding sequence is TGTGCCAGCAGCTCCCGGAGGACTACTCAAGATACGCAGTATTTT. Using reference TRBV7-2 and TRBJ2-3 for the parts outside the CDR3, the full variable domain is GAGVSQSPSNKVTEKGKDVELRCDPISGHTALYWYRQSLGQGLEFLIYFQGNSAPDKSGLPSDRFSAERTGGSVSTLTIQRTQQEDSAVYLCASSSRRTTQDTQYFGPGTRLTVL.

The gene calls are TRBV4-1 and TRBJ1-6; no reliable D call. V gave up 3 bases and J gave up 6 bases, with 3 bases separating them. CDR3 size: 12 residues. Germline V gene lookup returns CDR1 MGHRA and CDR2 YSYEKL. CDR3 amino acids: CASSQINSPLHF. DNA for the CDR3: TGCGCCAGCAGCCAGATTAATTCACCCCTCCACTTT.

This clonotype was observed many times. CDR3 in DNA: TGTGCCAGCAGCGGGTACAGGGCCCTCGAGCAGTACGTC. The encoded protein is CASSGYRALEQYV. The chain couples TRBV5-5 to TRBJ2-7; the D gene is possibly TRBD1 (6 bases). Germline values: CDR1 SGHKS, CDR2 YYEKEE (reference sequence). CDR3 size: 13 residues. Trimming removed 4 bases from V and 6 bases from J, with 14 bases in between.

Ten or more counts support this clonotype. This chain connects TRBV4-3 to TRBJ2-3; D uncertain. This CDR3 comprises 14 residues. Trimming pared 1 base from V and 1 base from J, leaving 6 bases between. The germline CDR1 and CDR2 sequences are LGHNA and YSLEER. The CDR3 is CASSQVEGTDTQYF. In nucleotides, the CDR3 is TGCGCCAGCAGCCAAGTCGAGGGCACAGATACGCAGTATTTT.

The genes are TRBV7-2 and TRBJ1-1; D perhaps matches TRBD1 (6 bases). Trimming took 8 bases from V and 4 from J, leaving 14 bases between them. The V gene's germline CDR1 is SGHTA and CDR2 FQGNSA. The CDR3 consists of 13 residues. This CDR3 reads CASVNTGPTEAFF. In DNA form, the CDR3 reads TGTGCCAGCGTAAACACAGGGCCCACTGAAGCTTTCTTT.

This clonotype has a handful of counts. The chain couples TRBV18 to TRBJ2-5; a possible D gene is TRBD1 (5 bases). Germline V gene lookup returns CDR1 KGHSH and CDR2 LQKENI. The V end lost 6 bases, the J end lost 0 bases, and 14 bases lay between the germline ends. The CDR3 is 15 amino acids. DNA of the CDR3: TGTGCCAGCTCCCCGCCTCCAGGGTACCAAGAGACCCAGTACTTC. Translated: CASSPPPGYQETQYF.

The chain has TRBV18 and TRBJ2-5, with D unclear. This CDR3 comprises 14 residues. Between the trimmed V and J ends, which lost 3 bases and 2 bases, there was a span of 10 bases. Germline V lookup: CDR1 KGHSH, CDR2 LQKENI. The CDR3 DNA sequence: TGTGCCAGCTCACCGTTAGGACGGCAAGAGACCCAGTACTTC. It is translated as CASSPLGRQETQYF. The whole variable domain, remainder taken from reference TRBV18 and TRBJ2-5, is NAGVMQNPRHLVRRRGQEARLRCSPMKGHSHVYWYRQLPEEGLKFMVYLQKENIIDESGMPKERFSAEFPKEGPSILRIQQVVRGDSAAYFCASSPLGRQETQYFGPGTRLLVL.

For this clonotype: The junction departs from the called germline gene at one end, perhaps through a read error. This chain links TRBV12-3 or TRBV12-4 with TRBJ1-1; D unclear. The CDR3 totals 11 residues. CDR3: CASSENTEAFF. CDR3 coding DNA: TGCGCCAGCAGCGAGAACACTGAAGCTTTCTTT.